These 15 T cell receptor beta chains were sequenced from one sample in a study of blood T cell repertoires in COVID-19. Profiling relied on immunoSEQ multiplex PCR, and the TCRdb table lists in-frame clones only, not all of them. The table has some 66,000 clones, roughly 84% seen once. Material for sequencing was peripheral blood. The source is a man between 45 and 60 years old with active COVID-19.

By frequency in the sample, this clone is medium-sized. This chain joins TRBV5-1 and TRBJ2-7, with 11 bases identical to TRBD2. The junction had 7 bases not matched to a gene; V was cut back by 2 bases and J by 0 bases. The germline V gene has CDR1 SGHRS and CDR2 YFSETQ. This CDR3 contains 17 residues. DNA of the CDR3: TGCGCCAGCAGCTTTCGTAGCGGGAGGGACCGCTCCTACGAGCAGTACGTC. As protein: CASSFRSGRDRSYEQYV.

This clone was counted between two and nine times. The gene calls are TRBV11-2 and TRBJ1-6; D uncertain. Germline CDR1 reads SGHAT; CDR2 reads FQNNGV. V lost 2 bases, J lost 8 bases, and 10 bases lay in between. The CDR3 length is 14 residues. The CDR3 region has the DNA TGTGCCAGCAGCTTATCAGGCGGGGATTCACCCCTCCACTTT. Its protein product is CASSLSGGDSPLHF.

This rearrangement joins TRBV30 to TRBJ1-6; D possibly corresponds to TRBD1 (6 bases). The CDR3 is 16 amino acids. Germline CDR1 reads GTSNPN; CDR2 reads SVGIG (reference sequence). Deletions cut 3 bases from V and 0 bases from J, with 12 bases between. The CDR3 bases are TGTGCCTGGAGAAGGGGGGGGAGCTCCTATAATTCACCCCTCCACTTT. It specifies CAWRRGGSSYNSPLHF.

CDR3 sequence: CASSWGSYYTF. The CDR3 nucleotides read TGTGCCAGCAGTTGGGGCAGCTACTACACCTTC. The V and J genes are TRBV12-3 or TRBV12-4 and TRBJ1-2, with D perhaps TRBD1 (5 bases). The length of the CDR3 is 11 residues. V was clipped by 4 bases and J by 10 bases, with 10 bases between them.

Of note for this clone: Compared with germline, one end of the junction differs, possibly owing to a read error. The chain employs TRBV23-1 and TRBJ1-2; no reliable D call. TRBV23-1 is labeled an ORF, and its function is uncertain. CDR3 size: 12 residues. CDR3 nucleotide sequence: TGCGCCAGCAGTCATCTTCGGAGTGGCCACACCTTC. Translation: CASSHLRSGHTF.

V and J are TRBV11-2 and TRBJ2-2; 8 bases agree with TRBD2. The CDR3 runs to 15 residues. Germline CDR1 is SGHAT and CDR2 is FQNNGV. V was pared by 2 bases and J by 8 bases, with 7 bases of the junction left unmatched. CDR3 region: CASSLRLATGGELFF. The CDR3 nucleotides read TGTGCCAGCAGCTTAAGACTAGCGACTGGTGGGGAGCTGTTTTTT.

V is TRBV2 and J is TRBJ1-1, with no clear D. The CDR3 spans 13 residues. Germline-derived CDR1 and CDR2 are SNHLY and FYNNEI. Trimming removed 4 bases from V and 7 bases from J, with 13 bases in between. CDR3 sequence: CASSVIRTGEAFF. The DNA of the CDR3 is TGTGCCAGCAGTGTAATACGGACTGGTGAAGCTTTCTTT. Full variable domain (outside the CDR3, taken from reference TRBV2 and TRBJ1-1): EPEVTQTPSHQVTQMGQEVILRCVPISNHLYFYWYRQILGQKVEFLVSFYNNEISEKSEIFDDQFSVERPDGSNFTLKIRSTKLEDSAMYFCASSVIRTGEAFFGQGTRLTVV.

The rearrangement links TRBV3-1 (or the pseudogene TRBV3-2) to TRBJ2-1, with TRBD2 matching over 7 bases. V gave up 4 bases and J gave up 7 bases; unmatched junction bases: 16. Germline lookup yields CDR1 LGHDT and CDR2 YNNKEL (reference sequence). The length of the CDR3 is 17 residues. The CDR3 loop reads CASSRRVGGPPGNEQFF. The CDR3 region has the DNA TGTGCCAGCAGCCGTCGGGTGGGAGGGCCACCGGGGAATGAGCAGTTCTTC.

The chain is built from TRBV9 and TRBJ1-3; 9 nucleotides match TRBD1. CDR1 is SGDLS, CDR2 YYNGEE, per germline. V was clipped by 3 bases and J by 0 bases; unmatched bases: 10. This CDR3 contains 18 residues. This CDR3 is CASSADGGTGSSGNTIYF. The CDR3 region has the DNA TGTGCCAGCAGCGCTGACGGGGGGACAGGGAGCTCTGGAAACACCATATATTTT.

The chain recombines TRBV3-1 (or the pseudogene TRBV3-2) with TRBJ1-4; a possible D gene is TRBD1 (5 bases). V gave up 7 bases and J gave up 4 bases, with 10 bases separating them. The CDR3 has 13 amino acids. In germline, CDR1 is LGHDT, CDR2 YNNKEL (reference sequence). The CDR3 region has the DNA TGTGCCAGCAACGGACAAAATAATGAAAAACTGTTTTTT. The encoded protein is CASNGQNNEKLFF.

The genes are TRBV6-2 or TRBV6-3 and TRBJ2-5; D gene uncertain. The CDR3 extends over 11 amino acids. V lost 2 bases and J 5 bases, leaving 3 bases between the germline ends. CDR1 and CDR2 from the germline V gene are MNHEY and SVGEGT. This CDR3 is CASSYRETQYF. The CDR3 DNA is TGTGCCAGCAGTTACCGTGAGACCCAGTACTTC.

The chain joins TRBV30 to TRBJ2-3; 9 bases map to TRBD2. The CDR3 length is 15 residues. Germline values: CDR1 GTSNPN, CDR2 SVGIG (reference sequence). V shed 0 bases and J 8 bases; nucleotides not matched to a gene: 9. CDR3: CAWSVRGSGRTTQYF. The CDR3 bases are TGTGCCTGGAGTGTACGGGGTAGCGGGAGAACTACGCAGTATTTT.

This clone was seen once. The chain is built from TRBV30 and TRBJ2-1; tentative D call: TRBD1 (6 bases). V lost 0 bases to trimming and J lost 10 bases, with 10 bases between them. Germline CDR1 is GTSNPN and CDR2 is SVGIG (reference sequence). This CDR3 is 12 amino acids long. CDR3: CAWSVSDREQFF. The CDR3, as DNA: TGTGCCTGGAGTGTAAGCGACAGGGAGCAGTTCTTC.

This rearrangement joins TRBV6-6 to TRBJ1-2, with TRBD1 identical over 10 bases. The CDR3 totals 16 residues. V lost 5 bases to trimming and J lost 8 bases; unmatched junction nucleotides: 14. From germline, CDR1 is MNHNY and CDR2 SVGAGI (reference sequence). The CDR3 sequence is CASSRRGQGSLLGYTF. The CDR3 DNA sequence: TGTGCCAGCAGTCGAAGGGGACAGGGGAGCTTGTTGGGCTACACCTTC.

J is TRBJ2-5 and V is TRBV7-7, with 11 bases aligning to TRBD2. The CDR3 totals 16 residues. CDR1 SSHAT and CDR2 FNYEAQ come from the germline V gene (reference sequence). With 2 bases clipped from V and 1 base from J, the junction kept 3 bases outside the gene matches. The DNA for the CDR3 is TGTGCCAGCAGCTTATTGACTAGCGGGGTCCAAGAGACCCAGTACTTC. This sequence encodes CASSLLTSGVQETQYF.